The 17 T cell receptor beta chains in this list originate from one sample, sequenced in a study of blood T cell repertoires in COVID-19. Some clones are missing from TCRdb's copy, which holds only in-frame ones; the method was immunoSEQ multiplex PCR. Here the sample spans about 300,000 clones, 86% being singletons. The sequencing input was peripheral blood. Receptors were obtained from a woman in her forties or fifties with acute or convalescent COVID-19.

The chain is built from TRBV27 and TRBJ2-5, with D unresolved. CDR3 size: 15 residues. Per the germline V gene, CDR1 is MNHEY and CDR2 is SMNVEV (reference sequence). V was pared by 5 bases and J by 5 bases, with 18 bases between. CDR3 nucleotides: TGTGCCAGCAGTACCCTGGGCTCCGCCAGGGAGACCCAGTACTTC. It is translated as CASSTLGSARETQYF.

The chain is built from TRBV24-1 and TRBJ2-7; TRBD2 is a possible D gene (5 bases). This CDR3 is 16 amino acids long. Germline V gene data show CDR1 as KGHDR and CDR2 as SFDVKD. Between the trimmed V and J ends, which lost 5 bases and 3 bases, there was a span of 19 bases. The CDR3 bases are TGTGCCACCAGTGGATCCTCCGGGAACCCATTCTACGAGCAGTACTTC. It encodes CATSGSSGNPFYEQYF.

The chain uses TRBV19 and TRBJ1-1, with D perhaps matching TRBD1 (6 bases). Germline assignment: CDR1 LNHDA and CDR2 SQIVND (reference sequence). The CDR3 has 13 amino acids. Trimming pared 7 bases from V and 7 bases from J, leaving 16 bases between. CDR3 nucleotide sequence: TGTGCCAGTACCAACGGGCCCAGGGGTGAAGCTTTCTTT. Translation gives CASTNGPRGEAFF.

The chain carries TRBV7-2 and TRBJ1-1, with D maybe TRBD1 (6 bases). Germline V gene data show CDR1 as SGHTA and CDR2 as FQGNSA. The CDR3 totals 15 residues. V lost 5 bases and J lost 4, with 17 bases in between. DNA for the CDR3: TGTGCCAGCAGCCTGCTTCTACAGGGATCCACTGAAGCTTTCTTT. Translating it yields CASSLLLQGSTEAFF.

The genes are TRBV27 and TRBJ2-7; 10 nucleotides match TRBD1. The CDR3 runs to 15 residues. Looked up from germline, CDR1 is MNHEY and CDR2 is SMNVEV (reference sequence). With V trimmed by 1 base and J by 2 bases, 2 bases remained unmatched. The CDR3 nucleotides are TGTGCCAGCAGTTTATTCGGGACAGGGGCCTACGAGCAGTACTTC. This translates into CASSLFGTGAYEQYF.

The chain employs TRBV9 and TRBJ2-5; the D gene is possibly TRBD2 (6 bases). Trimming took 0 bases from V and 5 from J, leaving 14 bases between them. CDR3 length equals 15 residues. Germline V CDR1 and CDR2: SGDLS, YYNGEE. The CDR3 here is CASSVADFGGETQYF. DNA for the CDR3: TGTGCCAGCAGCGTAGCAGACTTTGGGGGGGAGACCCAGTACTTC. Variable domain in full (rest from reference TRBV9 and TRBJ2-5): DSGVTQTPKHLITATGQRVTLRCSPRSGDLSVYWYQQSLDQGLQFLIQYYNGEERAKGNILERFSAQQFPDLHSELNLSSLELGDSALYFCASSVADFGGETQYFGPGTRLLVL.

J is TRBJ2-4 and V is TRBV7-2; 7 positions match TRBD2. Germline V gives CDR1 SGHTA, CDR2 FQGNSA. The CDR3 contains 18 residues. V trimming: 5 bases; J trimming: 1 base; junction bases outside the gene matches: 14. CDR3 nucleotides: TGTGCCAGCAGCCATCCCCTGACGCGGGAGTTCGCCAAAAACATTCAGTACTTC. As protein: CASSHPLTREFAKNIQYF.

About this clone: An end of the junction differs from the germline gene, which may be a read error. The V gene is TRBV5-1, the J gene TRBJ1-1; D is ambiguous. Germline CDR1 is SGHRS and CDR2 is YFSETQ. The CDR3 length is 12 residues. The CDR3 DNA sequence: TGCGCCAGCAGCTTGCTAAACAGTGAAGCTTTCTTT. Translated: CASSLLNSEAFF.

This chain links TRBV11-3 with TRBJ2-2, with D perhaps TRBD1 (5 bases). Trimming stripped 6 bases from V and 1 base from J, with 9 bases between. The CDR3 has 14 amino acids. Germline V gene sequence: CDR1 SGHNT, CDR2 YENEEA. The CDR3 DNA reads TGTGCCAGCAGGTCGACAGAGAACACCGGGGAGCTGTTTTTT. As protein: CASRSTENTGELFF.

This clone was counted between two and nine times. This chain joins TRBV9 and TRBJ2-5; D may be TRBD2 (5 bases). This CDR3 is built from 17 residues. V was pared by 3 bases and J by 1 base, with 19 bases between. Germline values: CDR1 SGDLS, CDR2 YYNGEE. CDR3 in DNA: TGTGCCAGCAGCGCCGGCGGCGGAGGACCCTTCCAAGAGACCCAGTACTTC. It translates to CASSAGGGGPFQETQYF.

The chain uses TRBV5-5 and TRBJ2-5, with 9 bases lining up with TRBD2. The CDR3 runs to 15 residues. From germline, CDR1 is SGHKS and CDR2 YYEKEE (reference sequence). V lost 0 bases and J lost 5; bases outside the gene matches: 5. CDR3 in amino acids: CASSLDSREGETQYF. The DNA for the CDR3 is TGTGCCAGCAGCTTGGATTCGCGGGAGGGCGAGACCCAGTACTTC.

V and J are TRBV5-1 and TRBJ1-5; TRBD1 might be the D (5 bases). This CDR3 contains 15 residues. V was trimmed by 0 bases and J by 0 bases, leaving 7 bases between them. The germline V gene encodes CDR1 SGHRS and CDR2 YFSETQ. The CDR3 DNA reads as TGCGCCAGCAGCTTGGGGACAAGTAGCAATCAGCCCCAGCATTTT. It codes for CASSLGTSSNQPQHF. Supplemented by reference TRBV5-1 and TRBJ1-5, the full variable domain reads KAGVTQTPRYLIKTRGQQVTLSCSPISGHRSVSWYQQTPGQGLQFLFEYFSETQRNKGNFPGRFSGRQFSNSRSEMNVSTLELGDSALYLCASSLGTSSNQPQHFGDGTRLSIL.

The genes are TRBV28 and TRBJ1-5; D ambiguous. Trimming removed 6 bases from V and 2 bases from J, with 8 bases in between. This CDR3 contains 13 residues. In germline, CDR1 is MDHEN, CDR2 SYDVKM. CDR3 sequence reads: CASRFNGNQPQHF. The CDR3, as DNA: TGTGCCAGCAGGTTTAATGGCAATCAGCCCCAGCATTTT.

The gene calls are TRBV2 and TRBJ2-3; tentative D call: TRBD2 (5 bases). V lost 5 bases to trimming and J lost 0 bases, with 9 bases between them. This CDR3 is 14 amino acids long. Germline CDR1 reads SNHLY; CDR2 reads FYNNEI. CDR3 in DNA: TGTGCCAGCAGTCCAGGACTGAGCACAGATACGCAGTATTTT. It yields the protein CASSPGLSTDTQYF.

The chain uses TRBV7-2 and TRBJ2-3; D gene unclear. The CDR3 contains 16 residues. The germline CDR1 and CDR2 sequences are SGHTA and FQGNSA. V lost 1 base and J 6 bases, leaving 17 bases between the germline ends. CDR3 in DNA: TGTGCCAGCAGCTTAGGCGGAGTATCCTCGAGGGATACGCAGTATTTT. It yields the protein CASSLGGVSSRDTQYF.

The chain links TRBV7-9 to TRBJ2-5; 13 bases map to TRBD2. Germline V gives CDR1 SEHNR, CDR2 FQNEAQ (reference sequence). This CDR3 has 17 amino acids. J lost 5 bases, V lost 4 bases, and 10 bases had no gene match. The CDR3 region has the DNA TGTGCCAGCAGCTGGATGGGACTAGCGGGATATGTGGAGACCCAGTACTTC. Translating gives CASSWMGLAGYVETQYF.

The chain joins TRBV9 to TRBJ2-7; 14 positions match TRBD2. V was clipped by 4 bases and J by 9 bases; unmatched bases: 15. Germline values: CDR1 SGDLS, CDR2 YYNGEE. The CDR3 is 17 residues long. CDR3 sequence reads: CASSPGLAGGPAGSQYF. The CDR3 coding sequence is TGTGCCAGCAGCCCCGGACTAGCGGGAGGACCAGCTGGTTCGCAGTACTTC.